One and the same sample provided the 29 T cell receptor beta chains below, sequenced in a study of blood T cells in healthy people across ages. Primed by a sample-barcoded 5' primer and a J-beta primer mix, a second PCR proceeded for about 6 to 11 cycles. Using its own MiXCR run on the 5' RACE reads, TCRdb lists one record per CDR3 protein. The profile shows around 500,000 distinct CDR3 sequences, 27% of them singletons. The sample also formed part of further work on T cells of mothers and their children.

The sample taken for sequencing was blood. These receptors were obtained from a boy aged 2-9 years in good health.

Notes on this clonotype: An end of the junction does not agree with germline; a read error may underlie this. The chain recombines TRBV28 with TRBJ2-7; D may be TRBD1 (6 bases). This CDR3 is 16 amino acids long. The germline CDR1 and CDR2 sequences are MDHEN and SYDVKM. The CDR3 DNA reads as TGTGCCAGCATTCAGGCGTTGGGACACGGAAACTACGGGCAGTACTTC. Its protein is CASIQALGHGNYGQYF.

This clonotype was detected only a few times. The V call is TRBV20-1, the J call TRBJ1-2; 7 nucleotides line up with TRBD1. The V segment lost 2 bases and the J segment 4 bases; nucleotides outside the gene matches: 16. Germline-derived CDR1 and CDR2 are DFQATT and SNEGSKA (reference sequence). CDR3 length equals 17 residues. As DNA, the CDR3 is TGCAGTGCTAGATTCTGGCAGGGGGTCCCTTTTTTCTATGGCTACACCTTC. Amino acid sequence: CSARFWQGVPFFYGYTF.

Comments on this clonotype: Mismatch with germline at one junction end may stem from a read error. The CDR3 nucleotides read TGCAGCGTTGGAGGGGGCCACTTC. Its protein is CSVGGGHF. The V gene is TRBV29-1, the J gene TRBJ1-2; TRBD1 matches at 7 bases. The length of the CDR3 is 8 residues. Germline V gene sequence: CDR1 SQVTM, CDR2 ANQGSEA.

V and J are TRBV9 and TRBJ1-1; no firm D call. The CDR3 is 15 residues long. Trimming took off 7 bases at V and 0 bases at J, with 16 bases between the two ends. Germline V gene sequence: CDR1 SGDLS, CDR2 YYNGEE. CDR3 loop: CASLPSGYMNTEAFF. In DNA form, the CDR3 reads TGTGCCAGCCTACCCTCCGGATACATGAACACTGAAGCTTTCTTT.

The CDR3 DNA reads TGCAGTGCTGGGAGTTGGGACAGCCGCACAGATACGCAGTATTTT. This sequence encodes CSAGSWDSRTDTQYF. The chain couples TRBV20-1 to TRBJ2-3, with 7 bases identical to TRBD1. The CDR3 totals 15 residues. J gave up 1 base and V 5 bases, and 9 bases lay outside the gene matches. Germline lookup yields CDR1 DFQATT and CDR2 SNEGSKA (reference sequence).

The CDR3 reads CASSPGTSGGGSYEQYF. In nucleotides, the CDR3 is TGCGCCAGCAGCCCAGGGACTAGCGGGGGGGGCTCCTACGAGCAGTACTTC. The chain combines TRBV5-1 with TRBJ2-7, with TRBD2 matching 16 bases. Per the germline V gene, CDR1 is SGHRS and CDR2 is YFSETQ. CDR3 length: 17 amino acids. V lost 4 bases to trimming and J lost 0 bases; unmatched junction nucleotides: 4.

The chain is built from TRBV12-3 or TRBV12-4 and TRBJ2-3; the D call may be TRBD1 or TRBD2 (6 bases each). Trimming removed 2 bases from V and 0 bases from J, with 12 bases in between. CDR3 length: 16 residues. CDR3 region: CASSLRWGASTDTQYF. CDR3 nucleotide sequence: TGTGCCAGCAGTTTAAGGTGGGGGGCTAGCACAGATACGCAGTATTTT.

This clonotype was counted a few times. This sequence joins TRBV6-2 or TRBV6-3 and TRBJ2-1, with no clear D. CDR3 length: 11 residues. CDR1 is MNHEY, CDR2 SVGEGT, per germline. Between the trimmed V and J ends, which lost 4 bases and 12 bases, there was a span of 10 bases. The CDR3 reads CASSWFGGQFF. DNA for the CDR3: TGTGCCAGCAGTTGGTTCGGCGGGCAGTTCTTC.

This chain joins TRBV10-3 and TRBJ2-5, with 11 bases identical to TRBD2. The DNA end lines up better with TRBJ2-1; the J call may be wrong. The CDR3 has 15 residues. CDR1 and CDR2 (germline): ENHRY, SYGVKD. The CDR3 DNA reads TGTGCCATCAGGGTAGCGGGAGGGCCGCGGAATGAGCAGTTCTTC. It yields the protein CAIRVAGGPRNEQFF.

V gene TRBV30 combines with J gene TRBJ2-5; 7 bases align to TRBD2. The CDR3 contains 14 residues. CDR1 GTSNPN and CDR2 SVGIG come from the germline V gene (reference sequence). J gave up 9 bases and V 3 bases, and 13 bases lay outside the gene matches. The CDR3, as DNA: TGTGCCTGGAGCCCAGGAACTAGCGAGGAGGCCCAGTACTTC. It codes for CAWSPGTSEEAQYF.

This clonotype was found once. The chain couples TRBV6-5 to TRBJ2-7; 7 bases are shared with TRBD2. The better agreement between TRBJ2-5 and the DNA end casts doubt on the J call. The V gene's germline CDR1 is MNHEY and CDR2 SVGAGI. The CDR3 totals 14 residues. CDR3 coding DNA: TGTGCCAGCAGTTACAGTACTAGCGCGGAGACCCAGTACTTC. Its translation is CASSYSTSAETQYF.

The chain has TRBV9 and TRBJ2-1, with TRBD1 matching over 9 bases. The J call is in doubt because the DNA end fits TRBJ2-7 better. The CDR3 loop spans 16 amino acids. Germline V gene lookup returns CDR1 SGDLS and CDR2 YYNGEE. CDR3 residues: CASSVGGTGPTYEQYF. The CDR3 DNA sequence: TGTGCCAGCAGCGTAGGCGGGACAGGGCCCACCTACGAGCAGTACTTC.

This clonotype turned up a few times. CDR3 region: CASSQYAGVYEQYF. DNA of the CDR3: TGTGCCAGCAGCCAGTACGCAGGGGTCTACGAGCAGTACTTC. The rearrangement links TRBV14 to TRBJ2-5; D is possibly TRBD1 (6 bases). The last part of the DNA fits TRBJ2-7 better; the J call may be wrong. Per germline, CDR1 SGHDN and CDR2 FVKESK. The CDR3 has 14 amino acids.

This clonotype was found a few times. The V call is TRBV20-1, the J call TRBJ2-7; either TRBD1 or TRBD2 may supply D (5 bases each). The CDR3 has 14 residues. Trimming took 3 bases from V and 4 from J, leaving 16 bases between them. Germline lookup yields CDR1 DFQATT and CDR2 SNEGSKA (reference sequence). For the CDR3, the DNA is TGCAGTGCTAGGAAGGGGACGGCATCTTACGAGCAGTACTTC. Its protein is CSARKGTASYEQYF.

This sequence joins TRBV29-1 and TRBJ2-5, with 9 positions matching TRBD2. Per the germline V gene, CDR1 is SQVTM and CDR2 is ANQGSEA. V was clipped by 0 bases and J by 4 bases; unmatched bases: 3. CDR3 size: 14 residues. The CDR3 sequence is CSVEEEAGGETQYF. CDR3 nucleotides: TGCAGCGTTGAAGAAGAAGCGGGGGGAGAGACCCAGTACTTC.

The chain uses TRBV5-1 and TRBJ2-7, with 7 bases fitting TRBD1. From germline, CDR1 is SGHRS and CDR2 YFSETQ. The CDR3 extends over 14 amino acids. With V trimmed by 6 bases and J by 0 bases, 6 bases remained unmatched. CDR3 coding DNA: TGCGCCAGCACACAACAGGGGCCCTCCTACGAGCAGTACTTC. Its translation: CASTQQGPSYEQYF.

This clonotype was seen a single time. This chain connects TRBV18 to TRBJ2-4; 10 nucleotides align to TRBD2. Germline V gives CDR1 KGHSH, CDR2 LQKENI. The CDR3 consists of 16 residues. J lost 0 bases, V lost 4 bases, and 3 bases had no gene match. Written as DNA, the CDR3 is TGTGCCAGCTCACGGCTAGCGGGGGAAGCCAAAAACATTCAGTACTTC. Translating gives CASSRLAGEAKNIQYF.

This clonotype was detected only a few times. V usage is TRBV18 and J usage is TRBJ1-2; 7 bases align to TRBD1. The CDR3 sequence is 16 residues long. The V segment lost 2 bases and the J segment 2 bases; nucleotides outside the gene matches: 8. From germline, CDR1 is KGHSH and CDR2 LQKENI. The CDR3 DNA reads TGTGCCAGCTCACCATTCGATGGGACAGCAAACTATGGCTACACCTTC. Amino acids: CASSPFDGTANYGYTF.

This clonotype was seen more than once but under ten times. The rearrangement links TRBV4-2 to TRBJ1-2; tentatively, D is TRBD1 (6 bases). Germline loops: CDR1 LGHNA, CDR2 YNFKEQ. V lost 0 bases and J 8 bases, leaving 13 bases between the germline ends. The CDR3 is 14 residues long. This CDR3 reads CASSQDAPGEGYTF. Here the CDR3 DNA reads TGTGCCAGCAGCCAAGATGCTCCAGGGGAGGGCTACACCTTC.

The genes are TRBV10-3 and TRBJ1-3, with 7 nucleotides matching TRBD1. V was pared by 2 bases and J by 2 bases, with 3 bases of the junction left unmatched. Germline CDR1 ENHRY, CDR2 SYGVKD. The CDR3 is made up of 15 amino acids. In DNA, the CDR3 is TGTGCCATCAGTGAGGACAGGGCAACTGGAAACACCATATATTTT. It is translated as CAISEDRATGNTIYF.

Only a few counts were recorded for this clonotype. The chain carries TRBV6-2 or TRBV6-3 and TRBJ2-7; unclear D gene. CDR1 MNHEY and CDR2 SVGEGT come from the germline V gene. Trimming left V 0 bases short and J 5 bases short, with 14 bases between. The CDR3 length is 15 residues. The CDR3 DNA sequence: TGTGCCAGCAGTTACTCGAGGCTAGATTTTGACGAGCAGTACTTC. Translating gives CASSYSRLDFDEQYF.

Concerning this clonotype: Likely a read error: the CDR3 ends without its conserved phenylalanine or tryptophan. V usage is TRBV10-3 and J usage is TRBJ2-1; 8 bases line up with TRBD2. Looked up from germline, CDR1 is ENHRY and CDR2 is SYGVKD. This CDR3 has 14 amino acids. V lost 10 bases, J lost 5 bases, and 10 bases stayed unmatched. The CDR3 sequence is CATSGSGSNNEQFL. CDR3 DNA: TGTGCCACCTCTGGGAGCGGGAGTAACAATGAGCAGTTCCTC.

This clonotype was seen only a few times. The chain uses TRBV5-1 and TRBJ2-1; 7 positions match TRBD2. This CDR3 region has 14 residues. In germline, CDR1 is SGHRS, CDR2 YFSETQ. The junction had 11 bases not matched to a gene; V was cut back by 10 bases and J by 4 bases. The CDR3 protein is CASRSGGGYNEQFF. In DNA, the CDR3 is TGCGCCTCCCGTTCCGGCGGGGGTTACAATGAGCAGTTCTTC.

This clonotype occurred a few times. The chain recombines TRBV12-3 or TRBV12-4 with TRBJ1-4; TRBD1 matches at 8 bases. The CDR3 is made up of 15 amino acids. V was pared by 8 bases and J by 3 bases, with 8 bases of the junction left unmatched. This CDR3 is CASRKGTGPNEKLFF. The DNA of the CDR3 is TGTGCCAGCCGGAAAGGGACAGGCCCTAATGAAAAACTGTTTTTT.

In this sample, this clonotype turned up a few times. CDR3 sequence (DNA): TGCGCCAGCAGCCAAGGGACAGGGTTTTTTGGCTACACCTTC. It codes for CASSQGTGFFGYTF. The chain joins TRBV4-1 to TRBJ1-2; 8 bases line up with TRBD1. There are 14 residues in the CDR3. Looked up from germline, CDR1 is MGHRA and CDR2 is YSYEKL. J was trimmed by 7 bases and V by 1 base; bases with no gene match: 5.

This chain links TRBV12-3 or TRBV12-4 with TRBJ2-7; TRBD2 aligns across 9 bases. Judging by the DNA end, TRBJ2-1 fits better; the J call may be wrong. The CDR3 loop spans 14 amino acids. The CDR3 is CASSLAGGPYEQFF. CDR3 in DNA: TGTGCCAGCAGTTTGGCGGGAGGGCCCTATGAGCAGTTCTTC.

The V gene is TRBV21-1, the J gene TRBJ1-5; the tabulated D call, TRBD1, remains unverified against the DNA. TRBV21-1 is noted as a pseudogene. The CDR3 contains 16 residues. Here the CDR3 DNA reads TGTGCCAGCAGCAATGCGGGGGGACCCGACCATCAGCCCCAGCATTTT. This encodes CASSNAGGPDHQPQHF.

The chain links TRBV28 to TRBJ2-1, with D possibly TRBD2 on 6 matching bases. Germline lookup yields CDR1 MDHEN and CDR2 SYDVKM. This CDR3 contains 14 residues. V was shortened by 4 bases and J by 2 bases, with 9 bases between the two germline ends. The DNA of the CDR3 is TGTGCCAGCAGTTGGGACTTACCCTACAATGAGCAGTTCTTC. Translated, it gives CASSWDLPYNEQFF.

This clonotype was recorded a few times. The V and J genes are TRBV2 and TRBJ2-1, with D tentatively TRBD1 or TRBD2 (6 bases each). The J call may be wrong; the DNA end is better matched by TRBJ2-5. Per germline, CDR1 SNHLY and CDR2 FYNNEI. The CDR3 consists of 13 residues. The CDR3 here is CASNEGGSETQYF. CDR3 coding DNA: TGTGCCAGCAACGAAGGGGGGAGTGAGACCCAGTACTTC.